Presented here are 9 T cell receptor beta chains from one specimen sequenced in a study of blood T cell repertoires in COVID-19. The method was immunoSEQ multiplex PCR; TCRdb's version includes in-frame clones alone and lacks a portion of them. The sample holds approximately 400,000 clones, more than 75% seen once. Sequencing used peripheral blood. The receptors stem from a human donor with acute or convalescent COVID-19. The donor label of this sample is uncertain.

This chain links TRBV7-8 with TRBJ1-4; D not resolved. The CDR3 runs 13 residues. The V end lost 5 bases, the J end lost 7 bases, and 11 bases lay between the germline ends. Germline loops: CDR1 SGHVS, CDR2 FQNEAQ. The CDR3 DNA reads TGTGCCAGCAGCCCCCGTCCTACTGAAAAACTGTTTTTT. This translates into CASSPRPTEKLFF.

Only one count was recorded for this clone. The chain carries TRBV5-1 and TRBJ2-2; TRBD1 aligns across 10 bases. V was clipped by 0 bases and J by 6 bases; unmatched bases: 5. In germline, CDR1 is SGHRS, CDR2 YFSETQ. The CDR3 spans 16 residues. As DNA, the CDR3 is TGCGCCAGCAGCTTGGGACAGGGGGCGGTTGCCGGGGAGCTGTTTTTT. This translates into CASSLGQGAVAGELFF.

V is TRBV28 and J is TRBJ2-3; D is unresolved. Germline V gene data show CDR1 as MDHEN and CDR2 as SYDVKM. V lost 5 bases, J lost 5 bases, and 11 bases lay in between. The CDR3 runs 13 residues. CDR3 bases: TGTGCCAGCAGTCCCCCCTATCTAGATACGCAGTATTTT. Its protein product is CASSPPYLDTQYF.

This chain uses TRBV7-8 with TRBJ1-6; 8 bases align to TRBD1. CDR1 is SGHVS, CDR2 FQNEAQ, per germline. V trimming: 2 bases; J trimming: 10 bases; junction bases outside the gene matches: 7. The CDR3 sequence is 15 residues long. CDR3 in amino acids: CASSLHDRGRSPLHF. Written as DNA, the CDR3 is TGTGCCAGCAGCTTACACGACAGGGGAAGGTCACCCCTCCACTTT. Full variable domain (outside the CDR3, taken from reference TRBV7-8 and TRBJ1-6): GAGVSQSPRYKVAKRGQDVALRCDPISGHVSLFWYQQALGQGPEFLTYFQNEAQLDKSGLPSDRFFAERPEGSVSTLKIQRTQQEDSAVYLCASSLHDRGRSPLHFGNGTRLTVT.

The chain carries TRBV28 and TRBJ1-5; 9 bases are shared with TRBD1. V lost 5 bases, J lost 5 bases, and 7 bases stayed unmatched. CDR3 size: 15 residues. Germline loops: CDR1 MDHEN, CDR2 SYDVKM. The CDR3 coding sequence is TGTGCCAGCAGTCGCCGGACAGGGGTTTATCAGCCCCAGCATTTT. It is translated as CASSRRTGVYQPQHF. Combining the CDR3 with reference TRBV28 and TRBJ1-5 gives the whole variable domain DVKVTQSSRYLVKRTGEKVFLECVQDMDHENMFWYRQDPGLGLRLIYFSYDVKMKEKGDIPEGYSVSREKKERFSLILESASTNQTSMYLCASSRRTGVYQPQHFGDGTRLSIL.

The CDR3 DNA is TGTGCCAGCAGCTGTCTAGCGCCAACCTACGAGCAGTACTTC. This sequence encodes CASSCLAPTYEQYF. The chain employs TRBV7-4 and TRBJ2-7; TRBD2 is a possible D gene (6 bases). Trimming stripped 4 bases from V and 2 bases from J, with 12 bases between. Per germline, CDR1 SGHVT and CDR2 SQSDAQ. The CDR3 is made up of 14 amino acids.

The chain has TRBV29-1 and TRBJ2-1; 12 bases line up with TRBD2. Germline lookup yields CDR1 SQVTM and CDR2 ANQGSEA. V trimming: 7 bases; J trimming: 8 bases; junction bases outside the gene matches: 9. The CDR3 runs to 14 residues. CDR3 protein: CSATSGRNSDEQFF. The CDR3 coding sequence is TGCAGCGCGACTAGCGGGAGAAATTCCGATGAGCAGTTCTTC.

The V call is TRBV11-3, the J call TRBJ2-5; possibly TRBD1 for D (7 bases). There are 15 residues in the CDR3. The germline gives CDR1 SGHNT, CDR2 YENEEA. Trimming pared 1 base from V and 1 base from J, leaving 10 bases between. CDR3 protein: CASSLGGTVQETQYF. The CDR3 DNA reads TGTGCCAGCAGCTTAGGCGGGACAGTCCAAGAGACCCAGTACTTC.

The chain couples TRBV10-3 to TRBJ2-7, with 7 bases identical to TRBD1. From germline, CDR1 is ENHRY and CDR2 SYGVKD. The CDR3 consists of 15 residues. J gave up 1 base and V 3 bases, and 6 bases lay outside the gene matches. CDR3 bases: TGTGCCATCAGTGACTCCGGGACAGCTTCCTACGAGCAGTACTTC. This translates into CAISDSGTASYEQYF.